The T cell receptor beta chain described here comes from a study of cytomegalovirus exposure and HLA in healthy donors. Notes on the study in general: First-cohort TCR clusters tended to co-occur in the 90 to 150 validation repertoires, a later analysis found. The study recorded 160 or so TCR beta chains that were cytomegalovirus-associated. Most TCR sequences were seen very rarely across donors, but some public TCRs occurred in many.

Measured with immunoSEQ multiplex PCR; TCRdb has only the in-frame clones, and not every one. The data hold 50,000 to 80,000 clones, with 85% to 95% observed a single time. As regards this clone: Its antigen remains unknown.

The donors were members of the roughly 120-subject validation cohort (separate from the approximately 670-subject first cohort). The source of this sequence is a woman aged 18-35 years in good health and CMV-seropositive. Sample: PBMCs.

For the CDR3, the DNA is TGCGCCAGCACCACGGCGGGAGGGGACTACGAGCAGTACTTC. Protein sequence: CASTTAGGDYEQYF. The rearrangement uses TRBV5-1 and TRBJ2-7; 9 bases are a match to TRBD2. CDR3 length equals 14 residues. V dropped 6 bases and J dropped 3; count of bases not matched to a gene: 7. Germline values: CDR1 SGHRS, CDR2 YFSETQ. The whole variable domain, remainder taken from reference TRBV5-1 and TRBJ2-7, is KAGVTQTPRYLIKTRGQQVTLSCSPISGHRSVSWYQQTPGQGLQFLFEYFSETQRNKGNFPGRFSGRQFSNSRSEMNVSTLELGDSALYLCASTTAGGDYEQYFGPGTRLTVT.